Following are 28 T cell receptor beta chains from one sample sequenced in a study of cytomegalovirus exposure and HLA in healthy donors. PCR used 60 Vbeta primers and 13 Jbeta primers. Data came from immunoSEQ multiplex PCR; TCRdb stores just in-frame clones and leaves some out. The repertoire has under 150,000 clones, 70% to 80% of them found once; the top ten carry roughly 4.6%. Material: PBMCs. These receptors originate from a woman between 50 and 59 years old in good health and CMV-seronegative.

J is TRBJ1-5 and V is TRBV15; no reliable D call. This CDR3 has 16 residues. Trimming left V 0 bases short and J 6 bases short, with 15 bases between. Germline CDR1 reads LNHNV; CDR2 reads YYDKDF (reference sequence). Written as DNA, the CDR3 is TGTGCCACCAGCAGAGATAGGAACTACGGCGGTCAGCCCCAGCATTTT. Translating gives CATSRDRNYGGQPQHF.

This chain uses TRBV4-2 with TRBJ2-5; 12 positions agree with TRBD2. Germline lookup yields CDR1 LGHNA and CDR2 YNFKEQ. The junction had 5 bases not matched to a gene; V was cut back by 1 base and J by 2 bases. The CDR3 has 17 amino acids. The CDR3, as DNA: TGTGCCAGCAGCCAAGGGACTAGCGGGGTGGGGCAAGAGACCCAGTACTTC. This gives the protein CASSQGTSGVGQETQYF.

J is TRBJ2-3 and V is TRBV11-2; 9 bases are shared with TRBD1. This CDR3 is built from 15 residues. V shed 3 bases, J shed 4 bases, and the junction held 5 bases outside the gene matches. Germline V gives CDR1 SGHAT, CDR2 FQNNGV. In DNA form, the CDR3 reads TGTGCCAGCAGCTTTCGGGGGACAGGGCCAGATACGCAGTATTTT. Its protein is CASSFRGTGPDTQYF.

Notes on this clone: This sample includes further DNA sequences coding for the same CDR3. The chain couples TRBV30 to TRBJ1-5, with 7 bases lining up with TRBD1. Losses at the gene ends were 2 bases for V and 3 bases for J; bases not matched to a gene: 4. The CDR3 is 14 residues long. Germline lookup yields CDR1 GTSNPN and CDR2 SVGIG (reference sequence). The chain's CDR3 is CAWSLGQINQPQHF. CDR3 nucleotides: TGTGCCTGGAGTCTGGGACAGATCAATCAGCCCCAGCATTTT. Full variable domain (remainder filled in from reference TRBV30 and TRBJ1-5): SQTIHQWPATLVQPVGSPLSLECTVEGTSNPNLYWYRQAAGRGLQLLFYSVGIGQISSEVPQNLSASRPQDRQFILSSKKLLLSDSGFYLCAWSLGQINQPQHFGDGTRLSIL.

CDR3 protein: CASSPGQGAYSPLHF. The CDR3 DNA reads as TGTGCCAGCAGCCCAGGACAGGGAGCCTATTCACCCCTCCACTTT. This rearrangement joins TRBV7-6 to TRBJ1-6; 8 bases fit TRBD1. Germline V gene data show CDR1 as SGHVS and CDR2 as FNYEAQ. The CDR3 length is 15 residues. Unmatched junction bases numbered 8, after V lost 5 bases and J lost 8 bases.

The DNA for the CDR3 is TGTGCCAGCAGCTTAGCGCTCGGGAGTAATAATTCACCCCTCCACTTT. Translated: CASSLALGSNNSPLHF. V and J are TRBV7-6 and TRBJ1-6; no clear D gene. The germline V gene has CDR1 SGHVS and CDR2 FNYEAQ. V lost 0 bases and J 5 bases, leaving 11 bases between the germline ends. The CDR3 covers 16 residues. The full variable domain, rest sourced from reference TRBV7-6 and TRBJ1-6, is GAGVSQSPRYKVTKRGQDVALRCDPISGHVSLYWYRQALGQGPEFLTYFNYEAQQDKSGLPNDRFSAERPEGSISTLTIQRTEQRDSAMYRCASSLALGSNNSPLHFGNGTRLTVT.

The J gene is TRBJ1-5, the V gene TRBV19; no clear D gene. Trimming took 3 bases from V and 1 from J, leaving 10 bases between them. Germline values: CDR1 LNHDA, CDR2 SQIVND (reference sequence). This CDR3 has 15 amino acids. As DNA, the CDR3 is TGTGCCAGTAGTATGTCCAGTTTAAGCAATCAGCCCCAGCATTTT. This sequence encodes CASSMSSLSNQPQHF.

This clone was found a few times. This sequence joins TRBV5-4 and TRBJ1-2, with D tentatively TRBD1 (5 bases). The CDR3 sequence is 12 residues long. The V end was cut by 4 bases, the J end by 6 bases, with 10 bases between. Germline V lookup: CDR1 SGHNT, CDR2 YYREEE (reference sequence). The CDR3 loop reads CASSLQGDGYTF. The DNA of the CDR3 is TGTGCCAGCAGCCTCCAGGGTGATGGCTACACCTTC.

The CDR3 reads CASSLKGRGETQYF. DNA of the CDR3: TGTGCCAGCAGCTTAAAAGGAAGAGGAGAGACCCAGTACTTC. The chain carries TRBV7-2 and TRBJ2-5; D is unclear. The germline V gene encodes CDR1 SGHTA and CDR2 FQGNSA. Trimming took off 2 bases at V and 4 bases at J, with 11 bases between the two ends. This CDR3 region has 14 residues.

The chain carries TRBV10-3 and TRBJ1-5; D is ambiguous. V dropped 6 bases and J dropped 5 bases, with 11 bases sitting between them. From germline, CDR1 is ENHRY and CDR2 SYGVKD. There are 13 residues in the CDR3. The CDR3 is CAIRYAEDQPQHF. The CDR3 DNA sequence: TGTGCCATCAGATACGCGGAGGATCAGCCCCAGCATTTT.

This chain connects TRBV9 to TRBJ2-1; 8 positions agree with TRBD1. Germline trimming cut 7 bases from V and 6 bases from J; bases unmatched to any gene: 12. CDR3 length: 15 residues. Germline V gene lookup returns CDR1 SGDLS and CDR2 YYNGEE. CDR3 DNA sequence: TGTGCCAGCGAGCCGACAGGGGAAGTTGTCAATGAGCAGTTCTTC. It translates to CASEPTGEVVNEQFF.

The chain recombines TRBV7-9 with TRBJ2-2, with TRBD2 matching over 7 bases. Per germline, CDR1 SEHNR and CDR2 FQNEAQ (reference sequence). The V segment lost 5 bases and the J segment 1 base; nucleotides outside the gene matches: 7. The CDR3 totals 16 residues. The CDR3: CASSIRPGGNTGELFF. In DNA, the CDR3 is TGTGCCAGCAGCATAAGGCCGGGAGGGAACACCGGGGAGCTGTTTTTT.

This clone was found a few times. The junction shows a germline mismatch at one end, possibly a read error. The chain uses TRBV7-7 and TRBJ1-1, with D possibly being TRBD1 (6 bases). CDR3 size: 15 residues. Per the germline V gene, CDR1 is SSHAT and CDR2 is FNYEAQ (reference sequence). The CDR3: CASSPRLDSFTEAFF. CDR3 DNA sequence: TGTGCTAGCAGCCCGCGATTGGACAGTTTCACTGAAGCTTTCTTT.

The chain joins TRBV7-2 to TRBJ1-1; no firm D call. Germline CDR1 reads SGHTA; CDR2 reads FQGNSA. The V gene lost 3 bases and the J gene lost 3 bases, with 11 bases spanning the gap. There are 14 residues in the CDR3. The CDR3 sequence: CASSFTGSDTEAFF. The DNA of the CDR3 is TGTGCCAGCAGCTTTACCGGGTCGGACACTGAAGCTTTCTTT.

The chain carries TRBV5-1 and TRBJ1-6; 9 nucleotides line up with TRBD1. The germline gives CDR1 SGHRS, CDR2 YFSETQ. V lost 4 bases, J lost 4 bases, and 3 bases stayed unmatched. CDR3 length: 15 amino acids. CDR3 nucleotide sequence: TGCGCCAGCAGCGAACAGGGGGCATATAATTCACCCCTCCACTTT. Amino acids: CASSEQGAYNSPLHF.

The V gene is TRBV4-2, the J gene TRBJ1-1; D unclear. CDR3 length equals 13 residues. V lost 0 bases to trimming and J lost 11 bases, with 13 bases between them. CDR1 LGHNA and CDR2 YNFKEQ come from the germline V gene. Here the CDR3 reads CASSQDLSRGAFF. The DNA for the CDR3 is TGTGCCAGCAGCCAAGATCTTAGCAGAGGGGCTTTCTTT.

The CDR3 region is CASSGAGLRAGTQYF. CDR3 nucleotide sequence: TGTGCCAGCAGCGGGGCGGGCCTAAGAGCAGGTACGCAGTATTTT. This chain connects TRBV9 to TRBJ2-3, with D possibly being TRBD2 (5 bases). Trimming left V 3 bases short and J 8 bases short, with 19 bases between. Germline V CDR1 and CDR2: SGDLS, YYNGEE. The CDR3 runs to 15 residues.

The chain uses TRBV10-3 and TRBJ2-3, with 7 bases lining up with TRBD1. Germline assignment: CDR1 ENHRY and CDR2 SYGVKD. J gave up 1 base and V 5 bases, and 6 bases lay outside the gene matches. This CDR3 region has 15 residues. CDR3 sequence: CAISSLGTGTDTQYF. The CDR3 nucleotides are TGTGCCATCAGTTCTTTGGGGACAGGCACAGATACGCAGTATTTT.

The chain employs TRBV5-1 and TRBJ1-6, with 8 bases fitting TRBD1. From germline, CDR1 is SGHRS and CDR2 YFSETQ. This CDR3 has 15 amino acids. V was clipped by 0 bases and J by 7 bases; unmatched bases: 3. CDR3 DNA: TGCGCCAGCAGCTTGGAAACAGGGGGGAATTCACCCCTCCACTTT. Translated, it gives CASSLETGGNSPLHF.

This chain uses TRBV10-2 with TRBJ2-1, with 9 positions matching TRBD1. J was trimmed by 0 bases and V by 7 bases; bases with no gene match: 10. The CDR3 loop spans 17 amino acids. Germline assignment: CDR1 WSHSY and CDR2 SAAADI. In nucleotides, the CDR3 is TGCGCCAGCATCGGGACAGGGCGCCTTAGCTCCTACAATGAGCAGTTCTTC. As protein: CASIGTGRLSSYNEQFF.

V is TRBV29-1 and J is TRBJ2-1; 8 nucleotides align to TRBD1. V dropped 8 bases and J dropped 4; count of bases not matched to a gene: 16. The germline V gene encodes CDR1 SQVTM and CDR2 ANQGSEA. The CDR3 totals 16 residues. CDR3 sequence reads: CSSSNYGTGPYNEQFF. CDR3 DNA sequence: TGCAGCTCCTCCAATTACGGGACAGGCCCTTACAATGAGCAGTTCTTC.

The V and J genes are TRBV19 and TRBJ2-5; D may be TRBD2 (5 bases). Trimming cost V 6 bases and J 0 bases, with 11 bases left between them. The CDR3 loop spans 14 amino acids. Per the germline V gene, CDR1 is LNHDA and CDR2 is SQIVND (reference sequence). CDR3 DNA sequence: TGTGCCAGTAGGGGAGCGGTCTACCAAGAGACCCAGTACTTC. As protein: CASRGAVYQETQYF.

This clone appeared once. The chain uses TRBV7-8 and TRBJ2-3; TRBD2 agrees at 7 bases. The CDR3 runs to 15 residues. Trimming cost V 5 bases and J 5 bases; bases outside gene matches: 10. From germline, CDR1 is SGHVS and CDR2 FQNEAQ. The CDR3 region is CASSPYGGGGDTQYF. The CDR3 nucleotides read TGTGCCAGCAGCCCCTACGGCGGGGGAGGAGATACGCAGTATTTT.

The gene calls are TRBV5-4 and TRBJ1-4; 8 nucleotides match TRBD1. The germline CDR1 and CDR2 sequences are SGHNT and YYREEE (reference sequence). The CDR3 contains 16 residues. Trimming removed 5 bases from V and 7 bases from J; junction bases left unmatched: 13. The CDR3 DNA is TGTGCCAGCAGACCGGACTTCGGGACAGGCCCTGAAAAACTGTTTTTT. Amino acids: CASRPDFGTGPEKLFF.

The V and J genes are TRBV19 and TRBJ1-1; D remains unclear. V was cut by 5 bases and J by 4 bases, with 11 bases left in between. Germline CDR1 reads LNHDA; CDR2 reads SQIVND (reference sequence). The CDR3 contains 13 residues. The CDR3 DNA reads TGTGCCAGTAGTGAACGACGGAGCACTGAAGCTTTCTTT. It encodes CASSERRSTEAFF.

V is TRBV19 and J is TRBJ2-2; D remains unclear. Between the trimmed V and J ends, which lost 3 bases and 9 bases, there was a span of 8 bases. Germline values: CDR1 LNHDA, CDR2 SQIVND (reference sequence). The length of the CDR3 is 12 residues. As DNA, the CDR3 is TGTGCCAGTAGTATCGGTGCAAGGGAGCTGTTTTTT. Protein product: CASSIGARELFF.

The J gene is TRBJ2-7, the V gene TRBV11-2; TRBD2 matches 7 bases. The CDR3 is made up of 15 amino acids. V lost 0 bases to trimming and J lost 0 bases; unmatched junction nucleotides: 2. The germline CDR1 and CDR2 sequences are SGHAT and FQNNGV. This CDR3 is CASSLEGGASYEQYF. In nucleotides, the CDR3 is TGTGCCAGCAGCTTAGAGGGAGGGGCCTCCTACGAGCAGTACTTC.

This chain uses TRBV27 with TRBJ1-2; D is ambiguous. The germline CDR1 and CDR2 sequences are MNHEY and SMNVEV (reference sequence). The CDR3 is 13 amino acids. Trimming left V 6 bases short and J 1 base short, with 9 bases between. The CDR3 bases are TGTGCCAGCAGCTATAATAGTAACTATGGCTACACCTTC. Translation: CASSYNSNYGYTF.